The 5 T cell receptor beta chains presented below share a single source sample, sequenced in a study of shared clonotypes between healthy human individuals. Assay used: immunoSEQ multiplex PCR; TCRdb lists only in-frame clones, some missing. The sample carries around 2.1 million clones, under 97% recorded once. The sequencing input was naive CD4+ T cells sorted from blood. Subset reported: CD45RA+ positively selected. The receptor set was obtained from a man between 18 and 35 years old in good health.

The rearrangement uses TRBV25-1 and TRBJ1-2, with D possibly being TRBD1 (5 bases). The CDR3 loop spans 14 amino acids. The V end lost 3 bases, the J end lost 4 bases, and 12 bases lay between the germline ends. The V gene's germline CDR1 is MGHDK and CDR2 SYGVNS. The CDR3 region is CASSEQTAGYGYTF. In DNA, the CDR3 is TGTGCCAGCAGTGAGCAGACAGCAGGCTATGGCTACACCTTC.

V and J are TRBV4-3 and TRBJ2-2; D unclear. Germline CDR1 reads LGHNA; CDR2 reads YSLEER. This CDR3 comprises 16 residues. The V end lost 1 base, the J end lost 4 bases, and 13 bases lay between the germline ends. The CDR3 sequence: CASSQVRSRFTGELFF. CDR3 bases: TGCGCCAGCAGCCAAGTTCGGTCCCGGTTCACCGGGGAGCTGTTTTTT.

The J gene is TRBJ2-7, the V gene TRBV7-2; D ambiguous. The V gene's germline CDR1 is SGHTA and CDR2 FQGNSA. CDR3 size: 14 residues. Trimming took off 4 bases at V and 1 base at J, with 11 bases between the two ends. The CDR3 protein is CASSSTASSYEQYF. DNA of the CDR3: TGTGCCAGCAGCTCAACAGCCTCTTCCTACGAGCAGTACTTC.

The V and J genes are TRBV28 and TRBJ2-7; 10 bases agree with TRBD2. V was pared by 4 bases and J by 0 bases, with 12 bases of the junction left unmatched. CDR1 is MDHEN, CDR2 SYDVKM, per germline. CDR3 size: 18 residues. CDR3 region: CASSSPGLATSSSYEQYF. CDR3 in DNA: TGTGCCAGCAGTTCTCCGGGACTAGCGACCTCGAGCTCCTACGAGCAGTACTTC. The entire variable domain, with the rest obtained from reference TRBV28 and TRBJ2-7, is as follows: DVKVTQSSRYLVKRTGEKVFLECVQDMDHENMFWYRQDPGLGLRLIYFSYDVKMKEKGDIPEGYSVSREKKERFSLILESASTNQTSMYLCASSSPGLATSSSYEQYFGPGTRLTVT.

This chain uses TRBV30 with TRBJ1-2, with 7 bases matching TRBD1. Losses at the gene ends were 5 bases for V and 6 bases for J; bases not matched to a gene: 6. Germline V CDR1 and CDR2: GTSNPN, SVGIG (reference sequence). The CDR3 is 12 residues long. The CDR3 DNA is TGTGCCTGGGGCACAGGGGTGAATGGCTACACCTTC. It codes for CAWGTGVNGYTF.